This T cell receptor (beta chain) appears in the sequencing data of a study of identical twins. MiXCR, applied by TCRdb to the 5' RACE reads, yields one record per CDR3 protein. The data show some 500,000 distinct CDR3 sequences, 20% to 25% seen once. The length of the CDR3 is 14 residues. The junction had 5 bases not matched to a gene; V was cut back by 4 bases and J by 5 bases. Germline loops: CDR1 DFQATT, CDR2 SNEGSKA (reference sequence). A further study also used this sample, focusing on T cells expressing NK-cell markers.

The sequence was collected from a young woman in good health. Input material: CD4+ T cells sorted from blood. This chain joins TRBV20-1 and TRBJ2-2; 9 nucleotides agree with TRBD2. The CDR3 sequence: CSAIAGEGTGELFF. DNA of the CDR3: TGCAGTGCTATAGCGGGAGAAGGAACCGGGGAGCTGTTTTTT.